This T cell receptor (beta chain) was found in a study of molecular identifiers for immune sequencing clone quantification. Whole-study findings and limits: Clones carrying above 20 RNA copies accounted for over 99% of effector molecules, under 1% in naive cells. Highly expanded clone sizes could be underestimated by identical TCR molecules sharing a barcode. Researchers reportedly could pick up spiked Jurkat TCR RNA from one cell mixed into about 1 million naive cells.

MiXCR was run by TCRdb on the PCR reads, yielding one entry per CDR3 protein. The sample shows about 640,000 distinct CDR3 sequences, just under 20% of them seen only once. Worth noting for this clonotype: What it binds is unknown.

Germline V gene lookup returns CDR1 MNHEY and CDR2 SVGAGI. Losses at the gene ends were 0 bases for V and 6 bases for J; bases not matched to a gene: 0. This CDR3 comprises 14 residues. The sample comprised naive CD8+ T cells from blood, with Jurkat cell RNA spiked in. Documented subset: FACS-sorted CD8+CD4-CCR7+CD45RA+ naive T cells. This clonotype was obtained from a human donor in good health. Some libraries in this study had Jurkat cell RNA spiked in. The chain is built from TRBV6-5 and TRBJ2-1; 9 bases agree with TRBD1. CDR3 sequence: CASSYSTGGNEQFF. DNA for the CDR3: TGTGCCAGCAGTTACTCGACAGGGGGCAATGAGCAGTTCTTC.